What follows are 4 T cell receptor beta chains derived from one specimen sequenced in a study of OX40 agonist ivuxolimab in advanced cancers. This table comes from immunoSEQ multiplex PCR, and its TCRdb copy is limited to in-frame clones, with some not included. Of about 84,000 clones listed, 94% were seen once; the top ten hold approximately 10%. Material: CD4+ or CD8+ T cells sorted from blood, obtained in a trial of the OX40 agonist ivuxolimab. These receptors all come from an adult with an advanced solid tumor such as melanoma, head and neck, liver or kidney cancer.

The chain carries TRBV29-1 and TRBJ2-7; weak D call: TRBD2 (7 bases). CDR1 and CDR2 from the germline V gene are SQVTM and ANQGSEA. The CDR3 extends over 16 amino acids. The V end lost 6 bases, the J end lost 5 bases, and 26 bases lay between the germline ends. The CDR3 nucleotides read TGCAGCGTGGGGGGGCCCCCGGGACGTAGTCTCGACGAGCAGTACTTC. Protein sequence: CSVGGPPGRSLDEQYF.

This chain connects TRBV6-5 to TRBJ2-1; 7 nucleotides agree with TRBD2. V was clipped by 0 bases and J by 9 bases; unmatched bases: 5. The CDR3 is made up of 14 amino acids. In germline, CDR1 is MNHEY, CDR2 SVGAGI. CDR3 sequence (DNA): TGTGCCAGCAGTTACTCTCCGGGCGGGGGTGAGCAGTTCTTC. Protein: CASSYSPGGGEQFF.

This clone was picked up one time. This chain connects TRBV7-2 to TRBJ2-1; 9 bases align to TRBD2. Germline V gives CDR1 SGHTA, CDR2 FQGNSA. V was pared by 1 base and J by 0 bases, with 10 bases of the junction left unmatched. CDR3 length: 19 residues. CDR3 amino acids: CASSLVLLAGPSSYNEQFF. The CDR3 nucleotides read TGTGCCAGCAGCTTAGTCCTACTAGCGGGTCCAAGCTCCTACAATGAGCAGTTCTTC. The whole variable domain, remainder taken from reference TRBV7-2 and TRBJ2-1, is GAGVSQSPSNKVTEKGKDVELRCDPISGHTALYWYRQSLGQGLEFLIYFQGNSAPDKSGLPSDRFSAERTGGSVSTLTIQRTQQEDSAVYLCASSLVLLAGPSSYNEQFFGPGTRLTVL.

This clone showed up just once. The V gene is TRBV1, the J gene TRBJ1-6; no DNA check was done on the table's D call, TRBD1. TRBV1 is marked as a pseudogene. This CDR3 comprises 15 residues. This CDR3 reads CTSSRGFKKNSPLHF. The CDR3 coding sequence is TGCACCAGCAGCAGGGGGTTTAAGAAGAATTCACCCCTCCACTTT.